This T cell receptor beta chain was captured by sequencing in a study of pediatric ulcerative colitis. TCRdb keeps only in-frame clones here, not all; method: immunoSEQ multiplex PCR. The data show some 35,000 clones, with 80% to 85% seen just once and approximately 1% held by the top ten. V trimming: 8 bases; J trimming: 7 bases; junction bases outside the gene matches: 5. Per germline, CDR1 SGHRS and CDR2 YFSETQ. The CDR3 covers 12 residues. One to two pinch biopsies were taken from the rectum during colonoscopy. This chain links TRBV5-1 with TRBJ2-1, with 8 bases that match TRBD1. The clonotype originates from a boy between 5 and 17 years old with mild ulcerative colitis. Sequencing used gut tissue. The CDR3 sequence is CASHDRGNEQFF. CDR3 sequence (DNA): TGCGCCAGTCATGACAGGGGAAATGAGCAGTTCTTC.